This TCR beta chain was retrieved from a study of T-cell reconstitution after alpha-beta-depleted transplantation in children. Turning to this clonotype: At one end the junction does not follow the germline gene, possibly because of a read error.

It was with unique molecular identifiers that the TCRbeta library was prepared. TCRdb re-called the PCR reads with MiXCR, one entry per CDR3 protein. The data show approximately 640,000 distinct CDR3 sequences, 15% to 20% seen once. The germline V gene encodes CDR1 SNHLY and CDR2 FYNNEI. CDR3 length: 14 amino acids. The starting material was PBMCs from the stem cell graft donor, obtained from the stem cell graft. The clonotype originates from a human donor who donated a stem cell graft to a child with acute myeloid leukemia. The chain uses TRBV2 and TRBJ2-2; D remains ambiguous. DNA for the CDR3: TGTGCCAGTAGTGAACATAGGAACACCGGGGAGCTGTTTTTT. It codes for CASSEHRNTGELFF.